The 3 T cell receptor beta chains given below trace back to one sample, sequenced in a study of shared clonotypes between healthy human individuals. Produced via immunoSEQ multiplex PCR; TCRdb's table is partial and in-frame only. The sample contains some 350,000 clones, about 74% of which appear only once. The specimen was memory CD4+ T cells sorted from blood. Subset given: CD45RA-negative fraction. These TCRs come from a man younger than 45 in good health.

The chain is built from TRBV28 and TRBJ1-4, with D tentatively TRBD1 (5 bases). V was cut by 4 bases and J by 7 bases, with 16 bases left in between. The CDR3 runs 15 residues. The germline V gene has CDR1 MDHEN and CDR2 SYDVKM. The CDR3, as DNA: TGTGCCAGCAGTTCCACAGGAGCCCTTTCTGAAAAACTGTTTTTT. This codes for CASSSTGALSEKLFF.

This clone was detected only once. The V gene is TRBV25-1, the J gene TRBJ2-7; 7 bases line up with TRBD1. V trimming: 4 bases; J trimming: 2 bases; junction bases outside the gene matches: 2. The CDR3 consists of 13 residues. Germline V gene sequence: CDR1 MGHDK, CDR2 SYGVNS. The CDR3 DNA follows: TGTGCCAGCAGTGGGCAGGGGGCCTACGAGCAGTACTTC. Translation: CASSGQGAYEQYF.

This chain uses TRBV19 with TRBJ1-1; D perhaps matches TRBD1 (5 bases). Trimming took off 5 bases at V and 3 bases at J, with 16 bases between the two ends. CDR1 and CDR2 from the germline V gene are LNHDA and SQIVND (reference sequence). The CDR3 has 15 residues. Written as DNA, the CDR3 is TGTGCCAGTAGTTCCCTTGGGGGATCGGACACTGAAGCTTTCTTT. It specifies CASSSLGGSDTEAFF.